A selection of T cell receptor beta chains follows, all from one sample in a study of T cell repertoires in cytomegalovirus infection. These receptors' antigens are unknown. In TCRdb, the reads were re-called with MiXCR into one record per CDR3 protein. The data show 45,000 to 60,000 distinct CDR3 sequences, with about a fifth seen just once and less than 70% held by the top ten. The material was CD8+ T cells from cultured PBMCs, obtained from culture after CMV antigen stimulation. These receptors all stem from a human donor in good health (CMV status not recorded). Some clones in this sample may be carry-over from other donors' samples. CDR3s include the opening cysteine and the closing phenylalanine or tryptophan. Fields, in order: clone size, V gene, CDR3 protein. Rows give clone size only sometimes, using once, few, many, or a class for an expanded clone.

clone_size: NA; v_call: TRBV6-5; cdr3_aa: CASRTGGEQYF
clone_size: NA; v_call: TRBV28; cdr3_aa: CASSLLPSGKFTGELFF
clone_size: NA; v_call: TRBV12-3/TRBV12-4; cdr3_aa: CASRPDGSNQPQHF
clone_size: few; v_call: TRBV5-1; cdr3_aa: CASSLRDEGPVQTEAFF
clone_size: NA; v_call: TRBV4-2; cdr3_aa: CASSLEQTTNEQFF
clone_size: NA; v_call: TRBV12-3/TRBV12-4; cdr3_aa: CASSATTGGGNQPQHF
clone_size: NA; v_call: TRBV6-2/TRBV6-3; cdr3_aa: CASTSPQGIYEQYF
clone_size: NA; v_call: TRBV29-1; cdr3_aa: CSVVRREADTQYF
clone_size: few; v_call: TRBV7-2; cdr3_aa: CASGFGHSGGYEQYF
clone_size: NA; v_call: TRBV2; cdr3_aa: CARGDSSNTGELFF
clone_size: NA; v_call: TRBV9; cdr3_aa: CASSVEAGLLNTGELFF
clone_size: NA; v_call: TRBV7-8; cdr3_aa: CASSLKAGTDTQYF
clone_size: many; v_call: TRBV7-8; cdr3_aa: CASSLAPGSLVYEQYF
clone_size: few; v_call: TRBV6-2/TRBV6-3; cdr3_aa: CASSYSFGTDPYNEQFF
clone_size: NA; v_call: TRBV7-3; cdr3_aa: CASSLTLAGAGDTQYF
clone_size: NA; v_call: TRBV7-9; cdr3_aa: CASSRVVAGNSYEQYF
clone_size: NA; v_call: TRBV28; cdr3_aa: CASSSLRLGELFF
clone_size: few; v_call: TRBV14; cdr3_aa: CASSQAPDRGAHTDTQYF
clone_size: few; v_call: TRBV12-3/TRBV12-4; cdr3_aa: CASSPRDRLNTEAFF
clone_size: NA; v_call: TRBV27; cdr3_aa: CASSFLADNEQFF
clone_size: NA; v_call: TRBV7-9; cdr3_aa: CASILTLTGRNYGYTF
clone_size: few; v_call: TRBV6-5; cdr3_aa: CASSYDRVKSPLHF
clone_size: NA; v_call: TRBV11-1; cdr3_aa: CASSLEGFYEQYF
clone_size: NA; v_call: TRBV7-2; cdr3_aa: CASLTGPSLSWEQFF
clone_size: NA; v_call: TRBV7-2; cdr3_aa: CASSFTGGNPYEQYF
clone_size: NA; v_call: TRBV3-1; cdr3_aa: CASSQQGYNEQFF
clone_size: NA; v_call: TRBV13; cdr3_aa: CASSFRGGRETQYF
clone_size: NA; v_call: TRBV7-9; cdr3_aa: CASGQILTGANEKLFF
clone_size: NA; v_call: TRBV25-1; cdr3_aa: CASQRGLETQYF
clone_size: few; v_call: TRBV12-3/TRBV12-4; cdr3_aa: CASRTLALGNEQFF
clone_size: few; v_call: TRBV6-8; cdr3_aa: CASSYGVTDTQYF
clone_size: NA; v_call: TRBV4-1; cdr3_aa: CASSQDIYGAYEQYF
clone_size: few; v_call: TRBV12-3/TRBV12-4; cdr3_aa: CASSFRAQPQHF
clone_size: NA; v_call: TRBV12-3/TRBV12-4; cdr3_aa: CASRATGANYNEQFF
clone_size: few; v_call: TRBV7-2; cdr3_aa: CASSPVSTGMNTEAFF
clone_size: NA; v_call: TRBV11-1; cdr3_aa: CASSPTGGTEAFF
clone_size: once; v_call: TRBV7-6; cdr3_aa: CASSYRLAGQETQYF
clone_size: NA; v_call: TRBV7-9; cdr3_aa: CASSLVASRETQYF
clone_size: few; v_call: TRBV11-2; cdr3_aa: CASSLAPGQTTYNEQFF
clone_size: few; v_call: TRBV15; cdr3_aa: CATSRYGGEAQYF
clone_size: NA; v_call: TRBV6-2/TRBV6-3; cdr3_aa: CASSSTGGANVLTF
clone_size: NA; v_call: TRBV27; cdr3_aa: CASSSIQRRNTEAFF
clone_size: many; v_call: TRBV27; cdr3_aa: CASSRKRDRSYEQYF
clone_size: few; v_call: TRBV6-5; cdr3_aa: CASGGIGQPQHF
clone_size: NA; v_call: TRBV9; cdr3_aa: CASSLRPNSEQNTDTQYF
clone_size: few; v_call: TRBV7-2; cdr3_aa: CASSSLGLAGDNEQFF
clone_size: NA; v_call: TRBV5-4; cdr3_aa: CASTETLSGRSTDTQYF
clone_size: few; v_call: TRBV19; cdr3_aa: CASSIGAREQFF
clone_size: NA; v_call: TRBV7-6; cdr3_aa: CASSPTVRRYEQYF
clone_size: NA; v_call: TRBV7-9; cdr3_aa: CASSPSGNQPQHF
clone_size: few; v_call: TRBV9; cdr3_aa: CASSPQGRGQETQYF
clone_size: NA; v_call: TRBV6-2/TRBV6-3; cdr3_aa: CASSSLSGTGYFYEQYF
clone_size: few; v_call: TRBV11-2; cdr3_aa: CASSSRGTDISEQYF
clone_size: NA; v_call: TRBV4-1; cdr3_aa: CASSQVGQGVNTEAFF